Each of the 21 T cell receptor beta chains below was sequenced from the same sample in a study of blood T cell repertoires in COVID-19 (dated by TCRdb to 2019 to 2021). The library relied on the immunoSEQ multiplex PCR assay. TCRdb holds this immuneACCESS table with in-frame rearrangements only. Some clones are missing; in checked studies, unresolved V genes explain under half, and the rest has no known cause. The sample table contains 25,000 to 35,000 clones; only one count was recorded for 91% of them. The ten largest clonotypes hold 9.5% to 10% of the sample. The sample consisted of peripheral blood. These receptors were taken from a human donor with active COVID-19. The donor label of this sample is uncertain.

J is TRBJ1-2 and V is TRBV2; 10 nucleotides match TRBD1. Trimming cost V 5 bases and J 4 bases; bases outside gene matches: 4. From germline, CDR1 is SNHLY and CDR2 FYNNEI. The CDR3 consists of 14 residues. CDR3 DNA sequence: TGTGCCAGCAGTCCGACAGGGGGCTCCTATGGCTACACCTTC. Amino acids: CASSPTGGSYGYTF.

This clone was recorded only once. The J gene is TRBJ2-2, the V gene TRBV25-1, with 9 bases matching TRBD1. The CDR3 runs 14 residues. Trimming removed 9 bases from V and 7 bases from J; junction bases left unmatched: 9. CDR1 MGHDK and CDR2 SYGVNS come from the germline V gene. CDR3 sequence (DNA): TGTGCCAGTAGCACACAGGGGGCCTACGGGGAGCTGTTTTTT. It codes for CASSTQGAYGELFF.

The genes are TRBV7-4 and TRBJ2-1, with 8 bases aligning to TRBD2. This CDR3 comprises 17 residues. The germline V gene encodes CDR1 SGHVT and CDR2 SQSDAQ. Germline trimming cut 0 bases from V and 5 bases from J; bases unmatched to any gene: 9. CDR3 sequence reads: CASSLAQGGRRHNEQFF. The DNA for the CDR3 is TGTGCCAGCAGCTTAGCGCAGGGCGGGAGGAGACACAATGAGCAGTTCTTC.

The CDR3 bases are TGTGCCAGCAGCTACTTAACGACAGTCTCTGGAAACACCATATATTTT. It translates to CASSYLTTVSGNTIYF. The chain combines TRBV7-8 with TRBJ1-3; the D gene is possibly TRBD1 (5 bases). Trimming left V 4 bases short and J 0 bases short, with 13 bases between. The CDR3 runs to 16 residues. Per the germline V gene, CDR1 is SGHVS and CDR2 is FQNEAQ.

This chain uses TRBV7-2 with TRBJ2-7; 9 bases are shared with TRBD2. Trimming cost V 6 bases and J 1 base; bases outside gene matches: 7. The V gene's germline CDR1 is SGHTA and CDR2 FQGNSA. CDR3 length equals 15 residues. The CDR3 is CASRLGGRASYEQYF. The CDR3 bases are TGTGCCAGCAGACTAGGCGGGAGGGCGTCCTACGAGCAGTACTTC.

The rearrangement joins TRBV28 to TRBJ2-7; 8 nucleotides line up with TRBD1. Germline V gene lookup returns CDR1 MDHEN and CDR2 SYDVKM. This CDR3 spans 15 amino acids. V lost 5 bases to trimming and J lost 2 bases; unmatched junction nucleotides: 8. In DNA, the CDR3 is TGTGCCAGCAGTCCGGACAGGGTTTTAACCTACGAGCAGTACTTC. Translation gives CASSPDRVLTYEQYF.

V is TRBV9 and J is TRBJ2-7, with TRBD1 matching 7 bases. This CDR3 has 14 amino acids. V was pared by 0 bases and J by 2 bases, with 2 bases of the junction left unmatched. CDR1 is SGDLS and CDR2 is YYNGEE in the germline V gene. This chain's CDR3 is CASSVGGTAYEQYF. CDR3 DNA sequence: TGTGCCAGCAGCGTAGGGGGGACAGCCTACGAGCAGTACTTC.

The J gene is TRBJ2-7, the V gene TRBV27; D is possibly TRBD2 (5 bases). The V gene's germline CDR1 is MNHEY and CDR2 SMNVEV (reference sequence). This CDR3 has 15 amino acids. V lost 2 bases and J 7 bases, leaving 18 bases between the germline ends. CDR3 nucleotides: TGTGCCAGCAGTTTAGATGCGGGCCCCAGAGGAGAGCAGTACTTC. Encoded protein: CASSLDAGPRGEQYF.

This sequence joins TRBV5-1 and TRBJ2-5, with 7 bases identical to TRBD2. The CDR3 is 15 amino acids. The junction had 11 bases not matched to a gene; V was cut back by 4 bases and J by 5 bases. Germline CDR1 reads SGHRS; CDR2 reads YFSETQ. This CDR3 reads CASSAGDGAPETQYF. The CDR3 DNA reads as TGCGCCAGCAGCGCGGGGGACGGGGCTCCGGAGACCCAGTACTTC. The whole variable domain, remainder taken from reference TRBV5-1 and TRBJ2-5, is KAGVTQTPRYLIKTRGQQVTLSCSPISGHRSVSWYQQTPGQGLQFLFEYFSETQRNKGNFPGRFSGRQFSNSRSEMNVSTLELGDSALYLCASSAGDGAPETQYFGPGTRLLVL.

The chain employs TRBV7-2 and TRBJ2-3, with 7 bases matching TRBD2. CDR3 length equals 15 residues. V dropped 5 bases and J dropped 4; count of bases not matched to a gene: 9. Germline-derived CDR1 and CDR2 are SGHTA and FQGNSA. The chain's CDR3 is CASSLLSGAADTQYF. DNA of the CDR3: TGTGCCAGCAGCCTGTTGAGCGGGGCGGCAGATACGCAGTATTTT. Variable domain in full (rest from reference TRBV7-2 and TRBJ2-3): GAGVSQSPSNKVTEKGKDVELRCDPISGHTALYWYRQSLGQGLEFLIYFQGNSAPDKSGLPSDRFSAERTGGSVSTLTIQRTQQEDSAVYLCASSLLSGAADTQYFGPGTRLTVL.

The rearrangement uses TRBV4-3 and TRBJ2-7; maybe TRBD2 (7 bases). This CDR3 region has 14 residues. Germline V gene data show CDR1 as LGHNA and CDR2 as YSLEER. V was clipped by 2 bases and J by 6 bases, with 14 bases between them. DNA of the CDR3: TGCGCCAGCAGCCAAAAAGGGGGAGGGATCGAGCAGTACTTC. Its protein is CASSQKGGGIEQYF.

The CDR3 is CASSPDRGRDTEAFF. Written as DNA, the CDR3 is TGTGCCAGCAGTCCAGACAGGGGTCGCGACACTGAAGCTTTCTTT. The chain employs TRBV6-5 and TRBJ1-1; 8 nucleotides line up with TRBD1. The CDR3 spans 15 residues. V gave up 5 bases and J gave up 3 bases; unmatched junction bases: 8. The V gene's germline CDR1 is MNHEY and CDR2 SVGAGI.

This clone has just one count. The chain joins TRBV14 to TRBJ1-2; 9 nucleotides align to TRBD1. The CDR3 runs to 14 residues. V lost 2 bases and J lost 8; bases outside the gene matches: 6. CDR1 SGHDN and CDR2 FVKESK come from the germline V gene. In DNA form, the CDR3 reads TGTGCCAGCAGCCAACTACAGGGGGCAGGGGGCTACACCTTC. It translates to CASSQLQGAGGYTF.

This chain joins TRBV19 and TRBJ1-2; D is undetermined. Per germline, CDR1 LNHDA and CDR2 SQIVND (reference sequence). V was pared by 1 base and J by 2 bases, with 8 bases between. The CDR3 has 14 amino acids. The CDR3 DNA is TGTGCCAGTAGTATAGGAGGGCTGAACTATGGCTACACCTTC. Translation: CASSIGGLNYGYTF.

This rearrangement joins TRBV7-3 to TRBJ1-1, with D perhaps TRBD1 (5 bases). Germline V gene data show CDR1 as SGHTA and CDR2 as FQGTGA. The V and J ends lost 5 bases and 4 bases respectively, with 14 bases between them. The CDR3 is made up of 14 amino acids. CDR3 sequence reads: CASSGQGGVTEAFF. CDR3 bases: TGTGCCAGCAGCGGGCAGGGTGGTGTCACTGAAGCTTTCTTT.

V is TRBV11-3 and J is TRBJ2-2; 7 bases align to TRBD2. The V segment lost 4 bases and the J segment 6 bases; nucleotides outside the gene matches: 8. The germline V gene has CDR1 SGHNT and CDR2 YENEEA. The CDR3 has 15 residues. The CDR3 loop is CASSSRRGEAGELFF. The DNA for the CDR3 is TGTGCCAGCAGCTCACGCCGGGGGGAGGCCGGGGAGCTGTTTTTT.

The V and J genes are TRBV9 and TRBJ2-7, with 8 positions matching TRBD1. Germline CDR1 SGDLS, CDR2 YYNGEE. This CDR3 comprises 15 residues. V was clipped by 3 bases and J by 0 bases; unmatched bases: 5. CDR3 amino acids: CASSEGTGASYEQYF. In DNA, the CDR3 is TGTGCCAGCAGCGAGGGGACAGGAGCCTCCTACGAGCAGTACTTC.

The chain employs TRBV6-6 and TRBJ1-2, with D possibly TRBD1 on 5 matching bases. Germline loops: CDR1 MNHNY, CDR2 SVGAGI (reference sequence). The length of the CDR3 is 14 residues. V was clipped by 5 bases and J by 7 bases, with 17 bases between them. The CDR3 region has the DNA TGTGCCAGCAGTGCAGGGTGGGCCCTAGGTGGCTACACCTTC. Amino acid sequence: CASSAGWALGGYTF.

The chain couples TRBV6-2 or TRBV6-3 to TRBJ2-4, with D tentatively TRBD2 (6 bases). Germline V gives CDR1 MNHEY, CDR2 SVGEGT. This CDR3 region has 16 residues. Trimming took off 2 bases at V and 1 base at J, with 12 bases between the two ends. The CDR3 sequence: CASSYDGGRAKNIQYF. The DNA for the CDR3 is TGTGCCAGCAGTTACGATGGGGGGAGGGCCAAAAACATTCAGTACTTC.

The chain recombines TRBV5-1 with TRBJ2-7; TRBD1 aligns across 8 bases. The CDR3 consists of 14 residues. The junction had 7 bases not matched to a gene; V was cut back by 5 bases and J by 3 bases. The germline CDR1 and CDR2 sequences are SGHRS and YFSETQ. The CDR3 here is CASRSPDRDYEQYF. CDR3 bases: TGCGCCAGCAGATCCCCGGACAGGGACTACGAGCAGTACTTC.

This clone was seen a handful of times. The chain combines TRBV2 with TRBJ2-7, with 7 nucleotides matching TRBD2. The J segment lost 3 bases and the V segment lost 1 base, leaving 6 bases of the junction unmatched. CDR1 is SNHLY and CDR2 is FYNNEI in the germline V gene. This CDR3 has 15 amino acids. The CDR3 is CASSEGLAAYYEQYF. DNA for the CDR3: TGTGCCAGCAGTGAAGGACTAGCTGCTTACTACGAGCAGTACTTC.